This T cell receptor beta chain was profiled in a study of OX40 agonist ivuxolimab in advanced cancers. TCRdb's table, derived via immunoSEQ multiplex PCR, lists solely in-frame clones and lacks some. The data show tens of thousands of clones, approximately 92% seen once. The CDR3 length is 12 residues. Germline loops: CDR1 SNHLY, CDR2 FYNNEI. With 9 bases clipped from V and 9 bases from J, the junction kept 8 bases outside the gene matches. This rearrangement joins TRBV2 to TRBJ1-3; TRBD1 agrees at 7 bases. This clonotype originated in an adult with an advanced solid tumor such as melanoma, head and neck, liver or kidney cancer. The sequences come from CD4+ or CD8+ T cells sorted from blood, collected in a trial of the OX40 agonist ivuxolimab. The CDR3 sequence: CASTGQFGTIYF. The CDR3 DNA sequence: TGTGCCAGTACGGGACAGTTCGGCACCATATATTTT.